The rows below give T cell receptor beta chains drawn from one sample of a study of blood T cells in healthy people across ages. MiXCR, run by TCRdb on the 5' RACE reads, gives a single entry per CDR3 protein. This sample carries approximately 700,000 distinct CDR3 sequences, roughly 30% of them seen once, and the ten largest clones take less than 20%. Sequenced: blood. These receptors were taken from a woman older than 75 in good health. Both conserved end residues are part of each CDR3. The D gene is left open where the match is weak. Rows give clone size only sometimes, using once, few, many, or a class for an expanded clone.

d_call,clone_size,v_call,j_call,cdr3_aa,cdr3_nt
TRBD2,many,TRBV5-6,TRBJ2-5,CASSSLPGGQYF,TGTGCCAGCAGCTCATTGCCGGGAGGGCAGTACTTC
TRBD1,few,TRBV19,TRBJ2-7,CASRTRQGFYEQYF,TGTGCCAGTAGGACTCGACAGGGGTTTTACGAGCAGTACTTC
.,few,TRBV28,TRBJ2-3,CASTGTGRTDTQYF,TGTGCCAGCACCGGGACGGGACGAACAGATACGCAGTATTTT
.,.,TRBV18,TRBJ1-1,CASSPATGGTEAFF,TGTGCCAGCTCACCAGCGACGGGGGGCACTGAAGCTTTCTTT
TRBD1,.,TRBV20-1,TRBJ1-1,CSARAMRQRDRGQGAFF,TGCAGTGCTAGAGCCATGCGTCAGCGGGACAGGGGGCAAGGGGCTTTCTTT
.,once,TRBV30,TRBJ2-3,CAWSVGGSGSLDTQYF,TGTGCCTGGAGTGTTGGGGGTTCTGGGAGTTTAGATACGCAGTATTTT
TRBD2,.,TRBV12-3/TRBV12-4,TRBJ2-3,CASSRDRLAGAGRADTQYF,TGTGCCAGCAGTCGAGATCGGCTAGCGGGCGCCGGGCGGGCAGATACGCAGTATTTT
.,.,TRBV19,TRBJ1-2,CASSIGGNGYTF,TGTGCCAGTAGTATCGGAGGAAATGGCTACACCTTC
.,.,TRBV9,TRBJ2-2,CASSVVPNTGELFF,TGTGCCAGCAGCGTAGTCCCGAACACCGGGGAGCTGTTTTTT
TRBD1,few,TRBV20-1,TRBJ1-1,CSAGRQGSGAEAFF,TGCAGTGCTGGACGACAGGGGTCGGGAGCTGAAGCTTTCTTT
.,.,TRBV19,TRBJ1-4,CASSPGTGGRLEKLFF,TGTGCCAGTAGCCCGGGGACCGGCGGACGGTTAGAAAAACTGTTTTTT
.,few,TRBV7-2,TRBJ2-7,CASSLELPYNEQYF,TGTGCCAGCAGCTTAGAGCTGCCCTACAATGAGCAGTACTTC
TRBD2,many,TRBV20-1,TRBJ2-3,CSAPPRGRGGRQGTDTQYF,TGCAGTGCTCCTCCACGGGGGCGGGGGGGGCGTCAGGGTACAGATACGCAGTATTTT
.,.,TRBV6-2/TRBV6-3,TRBJ1-2,CASSLLYDRRYNYGYTF,TGTGCCAGCAGTCTTTTATACGACAGGAGATATAACTATGGCTACACCTTC
.,many,TRBV10-3,TRBJ2-6,CAIPTGPISGANVLTF,TGTGCCATTCCGACAGGCCCTATCTCTGGGGCCAACGTCCTGACTTTC